The rows below give T cell receptor beta chains drawn from one sample of a study of early T cells in non-severe SARS-CoV-2 infection. TCRdb ran MiXCR on the 5' RACE reads and lists one entry per CDR3 protein. The sample has under 95,000 distinct CDR3 sequences, more than 10% seen once. The sample consisted of whole blood. The receptors originated from an adult who was a healthcare worker with PCR-confirmed SARS-CoV-2 infection or an uninfected control (not recorded which). Both conserved end residues are part of each CDR3. Each record gives: CDR3 length, D gene, V gene, J gene, clone size, CDR3 DNA, CDR3 protein. D genes are given only for firm matches. Where a row states a size, it is once, few, many or the class of an expanded clone; other rows omit it.

13	-	TRBV30	TRBJ2-7	many	TGTGCCTGGAGTGTCGGACGGGCCTACGAGCAGTACTTC	CAWSVGRAYEQYF
14	-	TRBV19	TRBJ2-7	-	TGTGCCAGTAGTATCTCCGGGGGAACCTACGAGCAGTACTTC	CASSISGGTYEQYF
15	TRBD2	TRBV5-5	TRBJ2-3	few	TGTGCCAGCAGCTTGGAGCTAGCGGTCACAGATACGCAGTATTTT	CASSLELAVTDTQYF
13	-	TRBV6-5	TRBJ1-6	-	TGTGCCAGCAGACCCGCCAACTTGGCCCCCCTCCACTTT	CASRPANLAPLHF
16	TRBD1	TRBV3-1	TRBJ2-1	-	TGTGCCAGCAACCAATCTACAGGGGGCGGATTCAATGAGCAGTTCTTC	CASNQSTGGGFNEQFF
18	TRBD2	TRBV5-5	TRBJ2-4	-	TGTGCCAGCAGCTTCGGTCTAGCGGGAGGGGTTGGCAAAAACATTCAGTACTTC	CASSFGLAGGVGKNIQYF
14	TRBD1	TRBV18	TRBJ1-2	many	TGTGCCAGCTCACCAACAGGGGACCACTATGGCTACACCTTC	CASSPTGDHYGYTF
14	-	TRBV11-3	TRBJ1-1	many	TGTGCCAGCAGCTTTGGGCCGATGAGCACTGAAGCTTTCTTT	CASSFGPMSTEAFF
13	-	TRBV10-3	TRBJ1-1	few	TGTGCCACCGGACAGCCCATGAACACTGAAGCTTTCTTT	CATGQPMNTEAFF
15	-	TRBV6-5	TRBJ1-6	-	TGTGCCAGCAGTTACTCGGCAGGGCATAATTCACCCCTCCACTTT	CASSYSAGHNSPLHF
15	TRBD1	TRBV7-2	TRBJ1-5	-	TGTGCCAGCAGCACCGGGACAGTGAGCAATCAGCCCCAGCATTTT	CASSTGTVSNQPQHF
13	TRBD1	TRBV2	TRBJ2-5	-	TGTGCCAGCAGCCGACAGGGGGAAGAGACCCAGTACTTC	CASSRQGEETQYF
12	-	TRBV20-1	TRBJ1-2	few	TGCAGTGCTAGTTCCGGGACGGCGGCCCGCACCTTC	CSASSGTAARTF
16	TRBD2	TRBV19	TRBJ2-1	many	TGTGCCAGTACCCCGGGGCGGGAGGGGCTCTACAATGAGCAGTTCTTC	CASTPGREGLYNEQFF
14	TRBD2	TRBV6-1	TRBJ2-3	many	TGTGCCAGCAGTCAAGCGGGGGCGGGAGATACGCAGTATTTT	CASSQAGAGDTQYF
11	-	TRBV2	TRBJ1-4	many	TGTGCCAGCAGGATTAATGAAAAACTGTTTTTT	CASRINEKLFF
11	-	TRBV10-2	TRBJ1-6	few	TGCGCCAGCAGTGAACGTTCACCCCTCCACTTT	CASSERSPLHF
16	TRBD2	TRBV7-2	TRBJ2-4	few	TGTGCCAGCAGCGGCGGGACTAGCGGTTCCAAAAACATTCAGTACTTC	CASSGGTSGSKNIQYF
15	-	TRBV7-9	TRBJ1-6	once	TGTGCCAGCAGCCGTGCTAGGGGGGGTAATTCACCCCTCCACTTT	CASSRARGGNSPLHF
15	-	TRBV5-8	TRBJ1-5	few	TGTGCCAGCACCCGAGATGACGGGCCCAATCAGCCCCAGCATTTT	CASTRDDGPNQPQHF
12	-	TRBV2	TRBJ2-3	many	TGTGCCAGCAGTGAAGCGCGATATACGCAGTATTTT	CASSEARYTQYF
17	-	TRBV2	TRBJ2-3	few	TGTGCCAGCTCCCCCCTCTTAGCGGATGTTAGCACAGATACGCAGTATTTT	CASSPLLADVSTDTQYF